These T cell receptor beta chains were read from a single sample in a study of Ad26.COV2.S vaccination and SARS-CoV-2 variants. Some clones are missing from TCRdb's copy, which holds only in-frame ones; the method was immunoSEQ multiplex PCR. This table holds about 280,000 clones, about 90% found once. Material: peripheral blood, obtained in a trial of Ad26.COV2.S vaccine versus placebo. Source of these receptors: a person between 18 and 65 years old who received the Ad26.COV2.S COVID-19 vaccine or a placebo. The CDR3 runs from the conserved cysteine through the conserved F or W. D genes are given only for firm matches. Some rows mark clone size as missing; the rest say once, few, many or name a class of expanded clone.

v_call	clone_size	j_call	d_call	cdr3_nt	cdr3_aa
TRBV4-3	.	TRBJ1-2	.	TGCGCCAGCAGCCAGACCACGACAAGGGCCTCCTATGGCTACACCTTC	CASSQTTTRASYGYTF
TRBV6-5	.	TRBJ1-1	.	TGTGCCAGCAGTTACGTGGAGGGCAGGGGGAACACTGAAGCTTTCTTT	CASSYVEGRGNTEAFF
TRBV7-9	.	TRBJ2-3	.	TGTGCCAGCAGCTTAGGACAGAGCTTCACAGATACGCAGTATTTT	CASSLGQSFTDTQYF
TRBV11-2	.	TRBJ2-3	.	TGTGCCAGCAGCTTAGGGCAAGGAGATACGCAGTATTTT	CASSLGQGDTQYF
TRBV7-9	.	TRBJ1-1	.	TGTGCCAGCGAGGATTGGACAGTCCCCCCGAGCACTGAAGCTTTCTTT	CASEDWTVPPSTEAFF
TRBV29-1	.	TRBJ1-2	TRBD1	TGCAGCGTTGAAGGGACAGGGTACAGCTATGGCTACACCTTC	CSVEGTGYSYGYTF
TRBV4-1	.	TRBJ1-3	.	TGCGCCAGCAGCCAAGATTCCGGGGACACCATATATTTT	CASSQDSGDTIYF
TRBV19	once	TRBJ2-1	TRBD2	TGTGCCAGTAGTGCTAGCGGGGGGGCCTACAATGAGCAGTTCTTC	CASSASGGAYNEQFF
TRBV4-2	.	TRBJ2-1	TRBD2	TGTGCCAGCAGCCACGCCGGGACTAGCTCCTACAATGAGCAGTTCTTC	CASSHAGTSSYNEQFF
TRBV20-1	.	TRBJ1-2	.	TGCAGTGCTAGAATCCTCTATGGCTACACCTTC	CSARILYGYTF
TRBV25-1	.	TRBJ1-2	.	TGTGCCAGCAACGATCCCGGGGGATCAGACTATGGCTACACCTTC	CASNDPGGSDYGYTF
TRBV5-1	.	TRBJ1-2	.	TGCGCCAGCAGCTTGACACTGACGGGGGAACCCTACACCTTC	CASSLTLTGEPYTF
TRBV4-1	.	TRBJ2-7	TRBD1	TGCGCCAGCAGCCAGACGACAGGGGGAAGCGAGCAGTACTTC	CASSQTTGGSEQYF
TRBV15	few	TRBJ1-6	.	TGTGCCACCAGCAGAGTGAGACGGGATAATTCACCCCTCCACTTT	CATSRVRRDNSPLHF
TRBV6-1	.	TRBJ1-2	.	TGTGCCAGCAGTGAAGTGTCAAGAGGTGGCTACACCTTC	CASSEVSRGGYTF
TRBV15	.	TRBJ1-1	.	TGTGCCACCAGCAGAGATTGGTCCGGGAACACTGAAGCTTTCTTT	CATSRDWSGNTEAFF
TRBV6-5	few	TRBJ1-1	.	TGTGCCAGCAGAGATAGGAGTTTGAACACTGAAGCTTTCTTT	CASRDRSLNTEAFF
TRBV11-2	once	TRBJ2-5	TRBD1	TGTGCCAGCAGCCTCAGACAGGGTGGAGTGGAGACCCAGTACTTC	CASSLRQGGVETQYF
TRBV6-6	.	TRBJ1-1	TRBD1	TGTGCCAGCATTCCGGGACAGGGGGCGGAAACTGAAGCTTTCTTT	CASIPGQGAETEAFF
TRBV11-2	.	TRBJ1-1	.	TGTGCCAGCAGTTTTTCGGAGAACACTGAAGCTTTCTTT	CASSFSENTEAFF
TRBV3-1/TRBV3-2	.	TRBJ2-7	.	TGTGCCAGCGCGGGGCAGACAACCTACGAGCAGTACTTC	CASAGQTTYEQYF
TRBV5-8	.	TRBJ1-2	.	TGTGCCAGCAGCTTGGTATCCTATGGCTACACCTTC	CASSLVSYGYTF